These 17 T cell receptor beta chains were sequenced from one sample in a study of blood T cell repertoires in COVID-19. Some clones are missing from TCRdb's copy, which holds only in-frame ones; the method was immunoSEQ multiplex PCR. The data contain under 400,000 clones, roughly 88% of them seen just once; the ten biggest clones take up 2.9%. Specimen: peripheral blood. The origin of the receptors is a woman in her thirties with COVID-19, enrolled during active disease.

The CDR3: CASSLWGQGKTDTQYF. CDR3 nucleotides: TGCGCCAGCAGCTTGTGGGGACAGGGGAAGACAGATACGCAGTATTTT. The chain recombines TRBV5-1 with TRBJ2-3; 10 bases align to TRBD1. V shed 1 base and J 3 bases; nucleotides not matched to a gene: 5. The CDR3 loop spans 16 amino acids. The germline CDR1 and CDR2 sequences are SGHRS and YFSETQ.

The V call is TRBV28, the J call TRBJ2-7; D perhaps matches TRBD1 (6 bases). V gave up 4 bases and J gave up 3 bases, with 19 bases separating them. The CDR3 has 16 amino acids. CDR1 and CDR2 from the germline V gene are MDHEN and SYDVKM. CDR3 in DNA: TGTGCCAGCAGTTCCCTAAGACAGGACTCCCGCTACGAGCAGTACTTC. Residues: CASSSLRQDSRYEQYF. Full variable domain (missing parts from reference TRBV28 and TRBJ2-7): DVKVTQSSRYLVKRTGEKVFLECVQDMDHENMFWYRQDPGLGLRLIYFSYDVKMKEKGDIPEGYSVSREKKERFSLILESASTNQTSMYLCASSSLRQDSRYEQYFGPGTRLTVT.

The V and J genes are TRBV19 and TRBJ1-2, with D perhaps matching TRBD1 (6 bases). The CDR3 runs to 13 residues. Trimming took off 6 bases at V and 8 bases at J, with 16 bases between the two ends. The germline CDR1 and CDR2 sequences are LNHDA and SQIVND (reference sequence). In DNA form, the CDR3 reads TGTGCCAGTAGCCCTACAGGGCCCCTGGGCTACACCTTC. Protein product: CASSPTGPLGYTF.

V usage is TRBV6-7 and J usage is TRBJ2-7; 11 nucleotides line up with TRBD2. TRBV6-7 is classed as an ORF, of uncertain function. With 2 bases clipped from V and 3 bases from J, the junction kept 0 bases outside the gene matches. CDR3 size: 14 residues. CDR3 protein: CASSYTSGSYEQYF. Written as DNA, the CDR3 is TGTGCCAGCAGTTACACTAGCGGGAGCTACGAGCAGTACTTC.

The chain carries TRBV7-9 and TRBJ1-1; D ambiguous. Germline values: CDR1 SEHNR, CDR2 FQNEAQ (reference sequence). This CDR3 is 14 amino acids long. Trimming stripped 7 bases from V and 0 bases from J, with 12 bases between. CDR3 DNA: TGTGCCAGCACCGAACAACAGCTGAACACTGAAGCTTTCTTT. Its protein product is CASTEQQLNTEAFF.

The rearrangement joins TRBV6-6 to TRBJ1-5, with D possibly being TRBD1 (5 bases). Germline assignment: CDR1 MNHNY and CDR2 SVGAGI (reference sequence). This CDR3 spans 14 amino acids. Trimming removed 7 bases at V and 5 bases at J, with 15 bases between. CDR3 in DNA: TGTGCCAGCAACCTCAGGGAAAGAGATCAGCCCCAGCATTTT. The encoded protein is CASNLRERDQPQHF.

The gene calls are TRBV5-1 and TRBJ2-3; 7 nucleotides match TRBD2. This CDR3 region has 18 residues. Germline values: CDR1 SGHRS, CDR2 YFSETQ. Trimming cost V 5 bases and J 1 base; bases outside gene matches: 16. CDR3 amino acids: CASSSISPRESGTDTQYF. In DNA, the CDR3 is TGCGCCAGCAGTTCAATAAGCCCGCGGGAGAGTGGCACAGATACGCAGTATTTT.

V gene TRBV6-4 combines with J gene TRBJ2-3; 9 nucleotides agree with TRBD2. The V gene end was trimmed by 0 bases and the J gene end by 3 bases; junction bases not matched to a gene: 4. In germline, CDR1 is MRHNA, CDR2 SNTAGT. This CDR3 region has 16 residues. The CDR3 loop reads CASSDSLAGTTDTQYF. CDR3 DNA sequence: TGTGCCAGCAGTGACTCCCTAGCGGGAACTACAGATACGCAGTATTTT.

The rearrangement links TRBV30 to TRBJ2-7; tentative D call: TRBD2 (5 bases). Germline V gene data show CDR1 as GTSNPN and CDR2 as SVGIG (reference sequence). Deletions cut 0 bases from V and 5 bases from J, with 14 bases between. CDR3 size: 14 residues. CDR3: CAWSVVDGIDEQYF. The CDR3 DNA follows: TGTGCCTGGAGTGTAGTAGACGGGATAGACGAGCAGTACTTC. Based on the CDR3 plus reference TRBV30 and TRBJ2-7, the full variable domain is SQTIHQWPATLVQPVGSPLSLECTVEGTSNPNLYWYRQAAGRGLQLLFYSVGIGQISSEVPQNLSASRPQDRQFILSSKKLLLSDSGFYLCAWSVVDGIDEQYFGPGTRLTVT.

This clone was detected once. The DNA is left out, because the CDR3 cannot be placed on it with certainty; the CDR3 is given as TCRdb lists it. The genes are TRBV30 and TRBJ1-2; the table's D call, TRBD1, has no DNA check behind it. Germline V gives CDR1 GTSNPN, CDR2 SVGIG (reference sequence). Inclusive of both ends, the CDR3 amounts to 13 amino acids. Here the CDR3 reads CAWSVGTGTGYNF.

The rearrangement joins TRBV7-8 to TRBJ1-5; D remains unclear. Trimming stripped 1 base from V and 6 bases from J, with 13 bases between. CDR1 is SGHVS, CDR2 FQNEAQ, per germline. This CDR3 comprises 15 residues. CDR3 nucleotide sequence: TGTGCCAGCAGCTTAGGCGTCATGGTTGGTCAGCCCCAGCATTTT. This sequence encodes CASSLGVMVGQPQHF.

The J gene is TRBJ2-7, the V gene TRBV28; D possibly corresponds to TRBD1 (6 bases). V was trimmed by 2 bases and J by 8 bases, leaving 19 bases between them. The CDR3 extends over 15 amino acids. Germline V gene lookup returns CDR1 MDHEN and CDR2 SYDVKM. In DNA form, the CDR3 reads TGTGCCAGCAGTTTAAATCAGGGGCGTGCGGGTAAGCAGTACTTC. Amino acids: CASSLNQGRAGKQYF.

CDR3 DNA sequence: TGCGCCAGCAGCGGAGGACTAGTCTCCTACGAGCAGTACTTC. The encoded protein is CASSGGLVSYEQYF. The rearrangement uses TRBV5-1 and TRBJ2-7; 7 bases map to TRBD2. The J segment lost 0 bases and the V segment lost 4 bases, leaving 4 bases of the junction unmatched. The CDR3 has 14 amino acids. The germline gives CDR1 SGHRS, CDR2 YFSETQ.

The chain combines TRBV7-8 with TRBJ1-5; TRBD1 agrees at 9 bases. CDR1 is SGHVS and CDR2 is FQNEAQ in the germline V gene. The trim removed 5 bases at V and 4 bases at J, leaving 9 bases unmatched. The CDR3 loop spans 16 amino acids. The chain's CDR3 is CASSHLGTGLNQPQHF. The CDR3 nucleotides read TGTGCCAGCAGCCACCTCGGGACAGGGCTTAATCAGCCCCAGCATTTT.

This chain uses TRBV19 with TRBJ1-1; 8 bases are a match to TRBD1. Germline V gene data show CDR1 as LNHDA and CDR2 as SQIVND (reference sequence). CDR3 size: 14 residues. Germline trimming cut 5 bases from V and 2 bases from J; bases unmatched to any gene: 4. The CDR3 DNA follows: TGTGCCAGTAGTCCCGGACAGGGCAACACTGAAGCTTTCTTT. Translating it yields CASSPGQGNTEAFF. Combining the CDR3 with reference TRBV19 and TRBJ1-1 gives the whole variable domain DGGITQSPKYLFRKEGQNVTLSCEQNLNHDAMYWYRQDPGQGLRLIYYSQIVNDFQKGDIAEGYSVSREKKESFPLTVTSAQKNPTAFYLCASSPGQGNTEAFFGQGTRLTVV.

The sample holds a few counts of this clone. The gene calls are TRBV24-1 and TRBJ2-3; the D gene is possibly TRBD1 (6 bases). CDR1 is KGHDR and CDR2 is SFDVKD in the germline V gene. Trimming pared 2 bases from V and 3 bases from J, leaving 8 bases between. This CDR3 is 14 amino acids long. CDR3 sequence reads: CATSDYRETDTQYF. CDR3 coding DNA: TGTGCCACCAGTGATTACAGGGAAACAGATACGCAGTATTTT.

The V and J genes are TRBV27 and TRBJ1-5; D unclear. This CDR3 has 16 amino acids. CDR1 MNHEY and CDR2 SMNVEV come from the germline V gene (reference sequence). V was clipped by 3 bases and J by 1 base, with 13 bases between them. The CDR3 region is CASSLGGGRSNQPQHF. In DNA, the CDR3 is TGTGCCAGCAGTTTGGGCGGCGGGAGGAGCAATCAGCCCCAGCATTTT.